Following are 21 T cell receptor beta chains from one sample sequenced in a study of T cell responses to AZD1222 COVID-19 vaccine (dated by TCRdb to 2020 to 2022). The library relied on the immunoSEQ multiplex PCR assay. This is the immuneACCESS table as TCRdb keeps it, with only in-frame sequences that have V and J called. A part of the clones is gone; compared with another copy, unresolved V genes explain less than half, and the rest is unexplained. This sample comprises nearly 95,000 clones, approximately 92% of them detected only once. The ten biggest clones cover less than 3% of the sample. The time point label corresponds to: about 28 days (+/-7) after the second vaccine dose. This specimen was peripheral blood, taken 28 days after the second AZD1222 dose. Receptor source: an adult who received the AZD1222 COVID-19 vaccine.

The chain recombines TRBV7-2 with TRBJ1-2; weak D call: TRBD1 (5 bases). Germline CDR1 reads SGHTA; CDR2 reads FQGNSA. V shed 0 bases and J shed 4 bases, with 6 bases lying between them. There are 13 residues in the CDR3. The CDR3 nucleotides are TGTGCCAGCAGCTTAGCAGGGGTCTATGGCTACACCTTC. Its protein is CASSLAGVYGYTF.

This clone appeared a single time. At one end the junction does not follow the germline gene, possibly because of a read error. The J gene is TRBJ1-2, the V gene TRBV15; no clear D gene. CDR1 LNHNV and CDR2 YYDKDF come from the germline V gene (reference sequence). This CDR3 is 11 amino acids long. The CDR3 sequence: CATSRDAKFDF. CDR3 nucleotide sequence: TGTGCCACCAGCAGAGATGCCAAATTCGACTTC.

The V call is TRBV18, the J call TRBJ2-3; a possible D gene is TRBD1 (5 bases). The germline gives CDR1 KGHSH, CDR2 LQKENI. This CDR3 spans 15 amino acids. V lost 0 bases, J lost 1 base, and 8 bases lay in between. The CDR3 DNA reads TGTGCCAGCTCACCACCCTTACAGGGCACAGATACGCAGTATTTT. Its protein is CASSPPLQGTDTQYF. Variable domain in full (rest from reference TRBV18 and TRBJ2-3): NAGVMQNPRHLVRRRGQEARLRCSPMKGHSHVYWYRQLPEEGLKFMVYLQKENIIDESGMPKERFSAEFPKEGPSILRIQQVVRGDSAAYFCASSPPLQGTDTQYFGPGTRLTVL.

The chain carries TRBV6-6 and TRBJ1-1, with a possible D match to TRBD1 (5 bases). CDR1 and CDR2 from the germline V gene are MNHNY and SVGAGI (reference sequence). This CDR3 is 14 amino acids long. Trimming left V 6 bases short and J 1 base short, with 12 bases between. The chain's CDR3 is CASSHQGANTEAFF. The DNA of the CDR3 is TGTGCCAGCAGCCACCAGGGAGCGAACACTGAAGCTTTCTTT.

Comments on this clone: Germline is not matched at one junction end, which may reflect a read error. The chain carries TRBV12-3 or TRBV12-4 and TRBJ2-7; TRBD1 agrees at 10 bases. The CDR3 length is 13 residues. This chain's CDR3 is CASSLRDRGPPDF. The CDR3 nucleotides read TGTGCCAGCAGTCTCCGGGACAGGGGTCCCCCGGACTTC.

V gene TRBV5-1 combines with J gene TRBJ2-3; 9 bases align to TRBD2. This CDR3 region has 15 residues. V shed 6 bases, J shed 6 bases, and the junction held 11 bases outside the gene matches. Germline-derived CDR1 and CDR2 are SGHRS and YFSETQ. The CDR3 coding sequence is TGCGCCAGCACCCTACCTAGCGGGGTCCAGGATACGCAGTATTTT. This encodes CASTLPSGVQDTQYF.

The V gene is TRBV11-3, the J gene TRBJ2-2, with 7 bases matching TRBD2. J was trimmed by 0 bases and V by 1 base; bases with no gene match: 2. The CDR3 is made up of 16 amino acids. CDR1 and CDR2 (germline): SGHNT, YENEEA. The CDR3 is CASSLGAGANTGELFF. The CDR3 region has the DNA TGTGCCAGCAGCTTAGGCGCGGGGGCGAACACCGGGGAGCTGTTTTTT. Drawing the rest from reference TRBV11-3 and TRBJ2-2, the complete variable domain is EAGVVQSPRYKIIEKKQPVAFWCNPISGHNTLYWYLQNLGQGPELLIRYENEEAVDDSQLPKDRFSAERLKGVDSTLKIQPAELGDSAVYLCASSLGAGANTGELFFGEGSRLTVL.

This clone was observed once. The CDR3 nucleotides read TGCGCCAGCAGCCAAGATAATCCCACCGGGACAGGGAGACACGAGCAGTACTTC. Residues: CASSQDNPTGTGRHEQYF. V gene TRBV4-3 combines with J gene TRBJ2-7; 9 nucleotides agree with TRBD1. The germline CDR1 and CDR2 sequences are LGHNA and YSLEER. The CDR3 contains 18 residues. V dropped 0 bases and J dropped 5; count of bases not matched to a gene: 14.

V usage is TRBV9 and J usage is TRBJ2-7, with 7 bases fitting TRBD2. Per germline, CDR1 SGDLS and CDR2 YYNGEE. This CDR3 region has 16 residues. The ends lost 0 bases at V and 0 bases at J; junction bases unmatched: 6. The CDR3 nucleotides are TGTGCCAGCAGCGTAGATCCGGCGGGGGACTCCTACGAGCAGTACTTC. Protein sequence: CASSVDPAGDSYEQYF.

This chain's CDR3 is CASSWARGTYEQYF. The CDR3 region has the DNA TGTGCCAGCAGCTGGGCTAGGGGTACCTACGAGCAGTACTTC. The chain is built from TRBV3-1 (or the pseudogene TRBV3-2) and TRBJ2-7; D possibly corresponds to TRBD1 (5 bases). The CDR3 covers 14 residues. V was pared by 5 bases and J by 2 bases, with 13 bases between. Germline-derived CDR1 and CDR2 are LGHDT and YNNKEL (reference sequence).

The chain links TRBV6-5 to TRBJ1-1; tentatively, D is TRBD1 (5 bases). The V gene lost 9 bases and the J gene lost 2 bases, with 10 bases spanning the gap. The CDR3 length is 12 residues. From germline, CDR1 is MNHEY and CDR2 SVGAGI. The CDR3: CASLGDNTEAFF. CDR3 coding DNA: TGTGCCAGTTTGGGGGATAACACTGAAGCTTTCTTT.

This rearrangement joins TRBV19 to TRBJ2-2; D remains unclear. V was shortened by 3 bases and J by 1 base, with 6 bases between the two germline ends. The CDR3 consists of 14 residues. The germline V gene has CDR1 LNHDA and CDR2 SQIVND (reference sequence). This CDR3 reads CASSMVENTGELFF. In DNA form, the CDR3 reads TGTGCCAGTAGTATGGTAGAGAACACCGGGGAGCTGTTTTTT.

The V and J genes are TRBV11-2 and TRBJ1-6; D gene uncertain. V shed 7 bases and J shed 2 bases, with 9 bases lying between them. The CDR3 runs to 14 residues. Germline-derived CDR1 and CDR2 are SGHAT and FQNNGV. For the CDR3, the DNA is TGTGCCAGCAAAAACGCAACCTATAATTCACCCCTCCACTTT. Its protein product is CASKNATYNSPLHF.

CDR3 amino acids: CATSDFGNEQFF. In nucleotides, the CDR3 is TGTGCCACCAGTGATTTTGGTAATGAGCAGTTCTTC. This chain uses TRBV24-1 with TRBJ2-1; no reliable D call. Trimming cost V 1 base and J 7 bases, with 4 bases left between them. The CDR3 has 12 residues. The V gene's germline CDR1 is KGHDR and CDR2 SFDVKD.

The genes are TRBV7-9 and TRBJ2-7, with TRBD1 identical over 12 bases. V lost 0 bases and J lost 6; bases outside the gene matches: 3. CDR1 is SEHNR, CDR2 FQNEAQ, per germline (reference sequence). The CDR3 contains 15 residues. In DNA, the CDR3 is TGTGCCAGCAGCTTAGCGGGACAGGGGGCGGGCGAGCAGTACTTC. This translates into CASSLAGQGAGEQYF.

The chain carries TRBV10-3 and TRBJ2-1; D remains unclear. V was shortened by 3 bases and J by 6 bases, with 6 bases between the two germline ends. This CDR3 spans 12 amino acids. Germline lookup yields CDR1 ENHRY and CDR2 SYGVKD. The CDR3: CAISDRANEQFF. The CDR3 DNA sequence: TGTGCCATCAGTGATAGGGCCAATGAGCAGTTCTTC.

CDR3: CASSDGQDHNEQFF. The CDR3 region has the DNA TGTGCCAGCAGTGACGGACAGGATCACAATGAGCAGTTCTTC. The chain joins TRBV6-4 to TRBJ2-1; 7 nucleotides match TRBD1. Germline CDR1 MRHNA, CDR2 SNTAGT. The J segment lost 5 bases and the V segment lost 2 bases, leaving 3 bases of the junction unmatched. CDR3 length: 14 residues.

This sequence joins TRBV7-8 and TRBJ1-4; tentative D call: TRBD1 (6 bases). The CDR3 is made up of 15 amino acids. The germline V gene has CDR1 SGHVS and CDR2 FQNEAQ. V was shortened by 1 base and J by 5 bases, with 11 bases between the two germline ends. This chain's CDR3 is CASSLGQAGNEKLFF. DNA for the CDR3: TGTGCCAGCAGCTTAGGACAGGCGGGGAATGAAAAACTGTTTTTT.

CDR3 protein: CASSIDLRTGLAFF. The CDR3 DNA reads as TGTGCCAGTAGTATAGATCTAAGGACAGGGCTGGCTTTCTTT. The genes are TRBV19 and TRBJ1-1; 8 bases align to TRBD1. Germline CDR1 and CDR2: LNHDA and SQIVND (reference sequence). The CDR3 length is 14 residues. The V and J ends lost 0 bases and 11 bases, in that order; junction bases with no gene match: 8.

This chain uses TRBV5-5 with TRBJ1-5, with a tentative D call TRBD1 (5 bases). The length of the CDR3 is 14 residues. V was cut by 1 base and J by 7 bases, with 12 bases left in between. Germline CDR1 and CDR2: SGHKS and YYEKEE (reference sequence). CDR3 sequence: CASSLWGVGQPQHF. The CDR3 bases are TGTGCCAGCAGCTTGTGGGGGGTTGGACAGCCCCAGCATTTT.

The chain joins TRBV27 to TRBJ1-5; unclear D gene. Germline V gene data show CDR1 as MNHEY and CDR2 as SMNVEV (reference sequence). The CDR3 totals 13 residues. Trimming left V 5 bases short and J 5 bases short, with 10 bases between. The CDR3 here is CASSPDGDQPQHF. The CDR3 DNA reads as TGTGCCAGCAGTCCGGACGGAGATCAGCCCCAGCATTTT.